This TCR beta chain was captured in a study of T cell repertoires in cytomegalovirus infection. This clonotype came up many times. The target antigen is unknown. CDR1 SNHLY and CDR2 FYNNEI come from the germline V gene. V was clipped by 7 bases and J by 6 bases, with 12 bases between them. This CDR3 region has 12 residues. TCRdb re-analysed the reads in MiXCR, keeping a single row per CDR3 protein. The sample holds some 110,000 distinct CDR3 sequences, 9.5% to 13% seen once. J is TRBJ1-1 and V is TRBV2, with D perhaps TRBD1 (5 bases). The sequence was collected from a human donor in good health (CMV status not recorded). Some clones in this sample may be carry-over from other donors' samples. Sequencing was done on a sample of PBMCs, sequenced either directly or after in vitro stimulation (not recorded which). CDR3 region: CASKQVGPEAFF. CDR3 coding DNA: TGTGCCAGCAAACAGGTTGGGCCTGAAGCTTTCTTT.